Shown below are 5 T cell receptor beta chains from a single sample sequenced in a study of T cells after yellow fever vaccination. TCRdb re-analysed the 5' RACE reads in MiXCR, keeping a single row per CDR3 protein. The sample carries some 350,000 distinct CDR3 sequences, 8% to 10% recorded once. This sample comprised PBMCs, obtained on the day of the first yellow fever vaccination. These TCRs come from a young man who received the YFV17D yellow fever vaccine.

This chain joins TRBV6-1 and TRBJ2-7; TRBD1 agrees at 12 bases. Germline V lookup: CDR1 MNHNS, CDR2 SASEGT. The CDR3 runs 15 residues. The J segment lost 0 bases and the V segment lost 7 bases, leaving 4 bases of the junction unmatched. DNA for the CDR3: TGTGCCAGCAATCCGGGACAGGGGGCCTCCTACGAGCAGTACTTC. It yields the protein CASNPGQGASYEQYF.

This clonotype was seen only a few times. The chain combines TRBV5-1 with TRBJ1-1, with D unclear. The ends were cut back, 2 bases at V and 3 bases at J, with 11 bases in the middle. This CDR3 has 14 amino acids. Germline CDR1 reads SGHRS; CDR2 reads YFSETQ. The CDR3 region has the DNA TGCGCCAGCAGCTTAAGGGAGGTGGACACTGAAGCTTTCTTT. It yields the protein CASSLREVDTEAFF.

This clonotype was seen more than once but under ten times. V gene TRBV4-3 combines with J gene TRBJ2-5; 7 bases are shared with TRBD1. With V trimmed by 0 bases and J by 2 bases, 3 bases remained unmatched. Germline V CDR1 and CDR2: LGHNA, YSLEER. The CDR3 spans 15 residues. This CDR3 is CASSQDFRGQETQYF. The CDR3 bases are TGCGCCAGCAGCCAAGATTTCAGGGGGCAAGAGACCCAGTACTTC.

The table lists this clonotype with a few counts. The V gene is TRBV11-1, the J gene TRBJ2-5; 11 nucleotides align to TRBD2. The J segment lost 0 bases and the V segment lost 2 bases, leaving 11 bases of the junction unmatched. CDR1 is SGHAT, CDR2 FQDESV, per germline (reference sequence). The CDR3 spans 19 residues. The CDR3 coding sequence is TGTGCCAGCAGCTTACCGATTAGCGGGGGGGCCCGATACCAAGAGACCCAGTACTTC. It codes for CASSLPISGGARYQETQYF.

DNA of the CDR3: TGTGCCAGCACCGCCCTTAGCGGGGGGGCCTTCGAAGGCACAGATACGCAGTATTTT. Amino acids: CASTALSGGAFEGTDTQYF. The V call is TRBV2, the J call TRBJ2-3, with 11 bases identical to TRBD2. The CDR3 covers 19 residues. V lost 7 bases to trimming and J lost 1 base; unmatched junction nucleotides: 16. The germline CDR1 and CDR2 sequences are SNHLY and FYNNEI.